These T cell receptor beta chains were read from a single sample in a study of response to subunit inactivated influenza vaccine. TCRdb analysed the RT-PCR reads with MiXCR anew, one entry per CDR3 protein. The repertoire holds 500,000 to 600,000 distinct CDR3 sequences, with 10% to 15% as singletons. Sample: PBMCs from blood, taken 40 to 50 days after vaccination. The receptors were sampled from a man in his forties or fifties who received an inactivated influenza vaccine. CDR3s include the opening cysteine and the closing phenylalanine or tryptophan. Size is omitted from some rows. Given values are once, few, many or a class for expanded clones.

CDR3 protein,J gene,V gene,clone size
CASSRSGASSYNEQFF,TRBJ2-1,TRBV4-2,few
CASSMAPFSNQPQHF,TRBJ1-5,TRBV19,-
CASSRIVGSYNEQFF,TRBJ2-1,TRBV6-2/TRBV6-3,-
CAISEGLGTILEQYF,TRBJ2-7,TRBV10-3,-
CASSSYLSNQPQHF,TRBJ1-5,TRBV6-5,few
CSARDGDSPVLEQYF,TRBJ2-7,TRBV20-1,-
CASSLVDRVWDTQYF,TRBJ2-3,TRBV5-1,-
CASSQAGGPNEQFF,TRBJ2-1,TRBV14,many
CASSLIGGETQYF,TRBJ2-5,TRBV7-2,few
CASSLKSWNIQYF,TRBJ2-4,TRBV7-8,many
CSVFGTDTYEQYF,TRBJ2-7,TRBV29-1,-
CASSQDRAGTYNEQFF,TRBJ2-1,TRBV4-3,few
CASSIAGSSYEQYF,TRBJ2-7,TRBV7-2,-
CASSFSGVVYEQYF,TRBJ2-7,TRBV5-1,few
CASSQEAVTGELFF,TRBJ2-2,TRBV4-3,-
CASSLSPSVVPEQFF,TRBJ2-1,TRBV7-2,many
CASSPVWGEYNEQFF,TRBJ2-1,TRBV12-3/TRBV12-4,few
CASSFTYRGGDIQYF,TRBJ2-4,TRBV7-2,many
CASSYSGGPRFF,TRBJ2-1,TRBV6-5,-
CASSLGPSGYEQYF,TRBJ2-7,TRBV7-2,many
CASGDLSGELFF,TRBJ2-2,TRBV12-5,-
CASTARAGGVFGNTIYF,TRBJ1-3,TRBV12-3/TRBV12-4,-
CASRTGTSEAFF,TRBJ1-1,TRBV12-3/TRBV12-4,-
CASSQVPGAEQYF,TRBJ2-7,TRBV14,few
CASSVIGTAGELFF,TRBJ2-2,TRBV9,few
CASSGELNTEAFF,TRBJ1-1,TRBV14,-
CSVGGRQRYNEQFF,TRBJ2-1,TRBV29-1,few
CASSHPSKADTQYF,TRBJ2-3,TRBV3-1,-
CASRSSSLIMDEQFF,TRBJ2-1,TRBV6-1,many